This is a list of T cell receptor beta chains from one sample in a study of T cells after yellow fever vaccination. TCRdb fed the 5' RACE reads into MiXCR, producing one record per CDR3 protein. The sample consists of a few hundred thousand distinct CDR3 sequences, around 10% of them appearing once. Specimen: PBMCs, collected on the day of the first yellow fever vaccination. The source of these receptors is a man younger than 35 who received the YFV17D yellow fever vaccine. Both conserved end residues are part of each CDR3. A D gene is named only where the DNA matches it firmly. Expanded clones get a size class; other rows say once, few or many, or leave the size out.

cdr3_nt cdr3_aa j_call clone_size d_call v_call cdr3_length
TGCGCCAGCAGCCAAGATTTGAGGGCCTCTGGAAACACCATATATTTT CASSQDLRASGNTIYF TRBJ1-3 few - TRBV4-3 16
TGTGCCAGCAGCTTAGCGGAGACAGGGACCGGGGAGCTGTTTTTT CASSLAETGTGELFF TRBJ2-2 few TRBD1 TRBV11-1 15
TGTGCCAGCACCGACAGGGGAGAAAACTCTGGGGCCAACGTCCTGACTTTC CASTDRGENSGANVLTF TRBJ2-6 few TRBD1 TRBV28 17
TGTGCCAGCAGCGTAGCGGCCAGCGGGGGGACAAAAGAGACCCAGTACTTC CASSVAASGGTKETQYF TRBJ2-5 - TRBD2 TRBV9 17
TGTGCCTGGAGTGTACACCCTGGGGGAAACTATGGCTACACCTTC CAWSVHPGGNYGYTF TRBJ1-2 - - TRBV30 15
TGCAGTGCTAGAGATTCAGGGCAGGGGGCTTGGGAGACCCAGTACTTC CSARDSGQGAWETQYF TRBJ2-5 - TRBD1 TRBV20-1 16
TGCAGCGTTGTGGGTCGAGGCGCAGATACGCAGTATTTT CSVVGRGADTQYF TRBJ2-3 - - TRBV29-1 13
TGTGCCAGCAGTTCGAGGGACAGGGCCGCAGATACGCAGTATTTT CASSSRDRAADTQYF TRBJ2-3 - TRBD1 TRBV27 15
TGCGCCAACAGCCAAACCCCTAGCGGGGGGGCCTACGAGCAGTACTTC CANSQTPSGGAYEQYF TRBJ2-7 - TRBD2 TRBV4-1 16
TGTGCCAGCAGTTACGTCGAGGGTAGTGAAGCTTTCTTT CASSYVEGSEAFF TRBJ1-1 few - TRBV6-5 13
TGTGCCAGCAGCCAAGTCGGGGAATACTCCTACGAGCAGTACTTC CASSQVGEYSYEQYF TRBJ2-7 - - TRBV4-2 15
TGTGCCAGTCAGGGGGCAGATACGCAGTATTTT CASQGADTQYF TRBJ2-3 - TRBD1 TRBV7-3 11